The rows below give T cell receptor beta chains drawn from one sample of a study of response to subunit inactivated influenza vaccine. TCRdb reprocessed the RT-PCR reads via MiXCR and lists one record per CDR3 protein. The sample lists just under 550,000 distinct CDR3 sequences, under 30% occurring once. The data also belong to a second study, concerning T cells expressing NK-cell markers.

The sample here was CD4+ T cells sorted from PBMCs, taken roughly 13 days after vaccination. These receptors originate from a man aged 50-60 years who received an inactivated influenza vaccine. Each CDR3 is given without its conserved first and last residue. The order of the fields is J gene, V gene, CDR3 protein.

TRBJ2-7	TRBV12-3/TRBV12-4	ASSDLGGSRYEQY
TRBJ1-1	TRBV13	ASKGQGGVNTEAF
TRBJ2-2	TRBV6-1	ASSLVGQGFRNTGELF
TRBJ1-1	TRBV5-5	ASSFGGRTNTEAF
TRBJ2-3	TRBV10-3	AISENQGPTDTQY
TRBJ1-5	TRBV7-9	ASSAGGRGNQPQH
TRBJ1-5	TRBV6-5	ASSSQYSNQPQH
TRBJ2-1	TRBV29-1	SVEWREGVGEQF
TRBJ2-3	TRBV30	AWSAGVRTDTQY
TRBJ2-1	TRBV12-3/TRBV12-4	ASSDHSSGSHNEQF
TRBJ2-5	TRBV11-2	ASSYGTAQETQY
TRBJ2-7	TRBV28	ASKSAGLYNEQY
TRBJ2-5	TRBV5-4	ASSLGPPQETQY
TRBJ2-3	TRBV29-1	SVIPREGSTDTQN
TRBJ1-5	TRBV20-1	SATAGQGSWNQPQH
TRBJ1-1	TRBV21-1	ASSKEYTEAF
TRBJ2-3	TRBV29-1	SVERGVADTQY
TRBJ2-3	TRBV7-6	ASSLAPNTDTQY
TRBJ1-6	TRBV6-5	ASSTRDSAPPSSPLH
TRBJ1-5	TRBV4-1	ASSQDPGLAPQH
TRBJ2-7	TRBV10-3	ATFSQGSSYEQY
TRBJ1-6	TRBV7-9	ASSTWDRGYNSPLH
TRBJ2-1	TRBV7-9	ASSLGDWNNEQF
TRBJ2-1	TRBV7-8	ASSSREGSYNEQF
TRBJ2-2	TRBV10-3	AIRPGQGDTGELF
TRBJ2-3	TRBV6-2/TRBV6-3	ASSYSSAGGYLQPSSTDTQY